This T cell receptor beta chain derives from a study of blood T cell repertoires in COVID-19. V was clipped by 4 bases and J by 5 bases; unmatched bases: 5. The CDR3 spans 16 residues. CDR1 is LNHDA and CDR2 is SQIVND in the germline V gene (reference sequence). This clone has just one count. Methods used by the authors: Amplifying reference gene primers gave estimates of nucleated cell counts. Only in-frame clones appear in the TCRdb table, and some are missing; sequencing was by immunoSEQ multiplex PCR. V and J calls and clone size are those listed in that table; D and trimming were worked out from the DNA. The sample has around 200,000 clones; approximately 83% are singletons.

The clonotype was recovered from a man between 50 and 59 years old with active or convalescent COVID-19. The sample consisted of peripheral blood. The chain uses TRBV19 and TRBJ2-2; 12 positions match TRBD1. CDR3 DNA: TGTGCCAGTAGTACCCGGGACAGGGGGCATACCGGGGAGCTGTTTTTT. Amino acid sequence: CASSTRDRGHTGELFF.